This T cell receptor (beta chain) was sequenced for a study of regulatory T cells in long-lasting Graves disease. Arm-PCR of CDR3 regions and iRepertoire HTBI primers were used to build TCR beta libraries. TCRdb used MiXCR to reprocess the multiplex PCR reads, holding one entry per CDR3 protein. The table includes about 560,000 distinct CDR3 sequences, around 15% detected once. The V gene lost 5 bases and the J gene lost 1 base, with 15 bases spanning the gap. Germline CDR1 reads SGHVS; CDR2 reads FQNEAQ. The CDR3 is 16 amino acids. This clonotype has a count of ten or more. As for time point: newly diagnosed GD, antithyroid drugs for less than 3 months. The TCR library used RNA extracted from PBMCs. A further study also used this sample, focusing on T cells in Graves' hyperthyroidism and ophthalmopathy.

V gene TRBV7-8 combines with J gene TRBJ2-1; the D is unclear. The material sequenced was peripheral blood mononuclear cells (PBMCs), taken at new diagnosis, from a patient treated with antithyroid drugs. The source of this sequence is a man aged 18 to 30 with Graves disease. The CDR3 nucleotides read TGTGCCAGCAGCCCCTATAGGATGGGTTCCTACAATGAGCAGTTCTTC. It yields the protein CASSPYRMGSYNEQFF.